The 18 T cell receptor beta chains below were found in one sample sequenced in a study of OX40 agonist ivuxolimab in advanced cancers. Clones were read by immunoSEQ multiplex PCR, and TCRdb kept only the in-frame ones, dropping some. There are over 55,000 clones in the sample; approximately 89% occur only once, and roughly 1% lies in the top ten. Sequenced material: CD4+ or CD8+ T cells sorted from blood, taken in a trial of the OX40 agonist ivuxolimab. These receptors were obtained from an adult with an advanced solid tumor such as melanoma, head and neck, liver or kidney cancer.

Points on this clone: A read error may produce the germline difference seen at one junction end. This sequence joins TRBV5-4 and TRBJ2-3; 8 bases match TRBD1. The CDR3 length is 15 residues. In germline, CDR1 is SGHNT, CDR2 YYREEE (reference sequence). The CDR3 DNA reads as TGTGCCAGCAGCGTCGGAACAGGGGGGACAGTTACGCAGTATTTT. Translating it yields CASSVGTGGTVTQYF.

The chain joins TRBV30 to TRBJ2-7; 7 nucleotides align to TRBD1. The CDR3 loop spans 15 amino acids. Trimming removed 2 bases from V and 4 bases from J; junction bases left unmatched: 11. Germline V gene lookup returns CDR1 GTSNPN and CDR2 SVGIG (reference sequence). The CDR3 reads CAWSTQGRWTYEQYF. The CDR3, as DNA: TGTGCCTGGAGTACACAGGGGCGGTGGACTTACGAGCAGTACTTC.

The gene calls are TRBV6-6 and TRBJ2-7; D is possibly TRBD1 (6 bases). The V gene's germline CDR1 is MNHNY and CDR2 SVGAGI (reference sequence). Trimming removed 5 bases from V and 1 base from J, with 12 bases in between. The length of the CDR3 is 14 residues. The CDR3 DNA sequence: TGTGCCAGCAGTAACCCAGGGGTTTCCTACGAGCAGTACTTC. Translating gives CASSNPGVSYEQYF.

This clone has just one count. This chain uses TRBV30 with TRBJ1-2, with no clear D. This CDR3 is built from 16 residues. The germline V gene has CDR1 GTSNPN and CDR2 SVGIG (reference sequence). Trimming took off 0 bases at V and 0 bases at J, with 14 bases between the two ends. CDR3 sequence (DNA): TGTGCCTGGAGTGTACAAATCGCGAGGGCTAACTATGGCTACACCTTC. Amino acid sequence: CAWSVQIARANYGYTF.

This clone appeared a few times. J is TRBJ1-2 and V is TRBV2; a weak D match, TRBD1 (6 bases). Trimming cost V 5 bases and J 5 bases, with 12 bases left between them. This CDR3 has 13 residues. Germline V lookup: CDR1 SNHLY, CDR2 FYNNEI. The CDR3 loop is CASSPQDSYGYTF. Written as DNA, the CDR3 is TGTGCCAGCAGTCCTCAGGACAGTTATGGCTACACCTTC.

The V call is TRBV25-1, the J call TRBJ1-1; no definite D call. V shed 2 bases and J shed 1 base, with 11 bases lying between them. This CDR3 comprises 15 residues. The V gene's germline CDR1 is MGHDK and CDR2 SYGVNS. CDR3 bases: TGTGCCAGCAGTGAAGGGATCCGAGGGAACACTGAAGCTTTCTTT. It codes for CASSEGIRGNTEAFF.

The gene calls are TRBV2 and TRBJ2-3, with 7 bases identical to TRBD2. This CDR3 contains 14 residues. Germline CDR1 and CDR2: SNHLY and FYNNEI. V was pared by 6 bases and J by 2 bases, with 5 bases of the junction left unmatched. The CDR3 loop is CASSGDYSTDTQYF. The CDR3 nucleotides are TGTGCCAGCAGCGGGGACTATTCCACAGATACGCAGTATTTT.

In DNA, the CDR3 is TGTGCCAGCAGCCCGAGGACTAGCGGCACAGATACGCAGTATTTT. Translating gives CASSPRTSGTDTQYF. The chain uses TRBV4-2 and TRBJ2-3; 9 bases are shared with TRBD2. Germline-derived CDR1 and CDR2 are LGHNA and YNFKEQ. Unmatched junction bases numbered 3, after V lost 4 bases and J lost 1 base. The CDR3 has 15 amino acids.

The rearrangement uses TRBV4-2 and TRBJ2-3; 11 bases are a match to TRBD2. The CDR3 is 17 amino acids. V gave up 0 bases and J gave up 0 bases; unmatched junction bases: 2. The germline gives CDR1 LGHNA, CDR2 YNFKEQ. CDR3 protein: CASSQDASGGSTDTQYF. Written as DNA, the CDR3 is TGTGCCAGCAGCCAAGATGCTAGCGGGGGGAGCACAGATACGCAGTATTTT.

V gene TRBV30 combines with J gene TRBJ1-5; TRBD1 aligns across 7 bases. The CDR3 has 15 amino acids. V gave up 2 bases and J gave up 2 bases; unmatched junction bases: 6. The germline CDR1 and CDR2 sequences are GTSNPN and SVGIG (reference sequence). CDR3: CAWSKPGGGNQPQHF. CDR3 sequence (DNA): TGTGCCTGGAGTAAACCAGGGGGGGGCAATCAGCCCCAGCATTTT.

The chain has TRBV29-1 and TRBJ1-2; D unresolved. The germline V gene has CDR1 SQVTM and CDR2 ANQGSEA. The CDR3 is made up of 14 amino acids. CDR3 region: CSFESLWNYYGYTF. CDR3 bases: TGCAGTTTCGAGTCCTTGTGGAACTACTATGGCTACACCTTC.

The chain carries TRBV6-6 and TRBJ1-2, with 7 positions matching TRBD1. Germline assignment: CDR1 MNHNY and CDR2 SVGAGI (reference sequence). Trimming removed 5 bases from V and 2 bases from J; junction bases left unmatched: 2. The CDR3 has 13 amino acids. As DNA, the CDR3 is TGTGCCAGCAGTAAACAGGGGAACTATGGCTACACCTTC. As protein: CASSKQGNYGYTF.

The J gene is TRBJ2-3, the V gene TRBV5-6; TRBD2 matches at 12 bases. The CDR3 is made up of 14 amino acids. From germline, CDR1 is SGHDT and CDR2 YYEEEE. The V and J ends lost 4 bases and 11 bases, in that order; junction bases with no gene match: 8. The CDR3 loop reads CASSPGLAGNWQYF. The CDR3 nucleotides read TGTGCCAGCAGCCCCGGACTAGCGGGGAATTGGCAGTATTTT.

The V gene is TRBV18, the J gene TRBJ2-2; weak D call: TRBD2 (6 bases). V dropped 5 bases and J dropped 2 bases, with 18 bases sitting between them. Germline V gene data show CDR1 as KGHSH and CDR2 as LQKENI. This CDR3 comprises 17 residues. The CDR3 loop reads CASSATTGLINTGELFF. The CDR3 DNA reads TGTGCCAGCTCAGCTACCACGGGACTGATAAACACCGGGGAGCTGTTTTTT.

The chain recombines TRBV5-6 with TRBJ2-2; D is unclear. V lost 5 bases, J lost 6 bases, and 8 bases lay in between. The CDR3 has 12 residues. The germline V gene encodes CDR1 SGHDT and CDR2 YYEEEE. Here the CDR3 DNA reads TGTGCCAGCAGTTTAGGACCCGGGGAGCTGTTTTTT. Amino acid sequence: CASSLGPGELFF.

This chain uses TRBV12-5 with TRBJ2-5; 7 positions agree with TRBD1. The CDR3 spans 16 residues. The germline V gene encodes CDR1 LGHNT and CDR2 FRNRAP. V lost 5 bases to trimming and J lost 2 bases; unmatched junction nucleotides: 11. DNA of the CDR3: TGTGCTAGTGGTCTGGGGGACAGCCCCAGACAAGAGACCCAGTACTTC. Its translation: CASGLGDSPRQETQYF.

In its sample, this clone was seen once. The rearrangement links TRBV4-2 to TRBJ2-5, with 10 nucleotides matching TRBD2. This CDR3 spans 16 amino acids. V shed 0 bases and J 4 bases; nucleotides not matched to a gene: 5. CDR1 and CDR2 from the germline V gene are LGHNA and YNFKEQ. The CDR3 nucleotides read TGTGCCAGCAGCCAAGAACTAGCGGGATCGAGAGAGACCCAGTACTTC. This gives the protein CASSQELAGSRETQYF.

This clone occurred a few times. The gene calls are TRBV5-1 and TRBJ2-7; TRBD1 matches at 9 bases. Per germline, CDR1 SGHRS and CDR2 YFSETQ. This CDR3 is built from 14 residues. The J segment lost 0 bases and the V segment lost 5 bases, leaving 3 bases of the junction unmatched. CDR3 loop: CASRPGQGSYEQYF. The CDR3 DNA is TGCGCCAGCAGACCGGGACAGGGCTCCTACGAGCAGTACTTC. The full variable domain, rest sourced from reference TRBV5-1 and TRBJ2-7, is KAGVTQTPRYLIKTRGQQVTLSCSPISGHRSVSWYQQTPGQGLQFLFEYFSETQRNKGNFPGRFSGRQFSNSRSEMNVSTLELGDSALYLCASRPGQGSYEQYFGPGTRLTVT.